The 18 T cell receptor beta chains below all came from one sample that was sequenced in a study of lung T cells in sarcoidosis with Löfgren's syndrome. Using its own MiXCR run on the reads, TCRdb lists one record per CDR3 protein. This sample carries under 20,000 distinct CDR3 sequences, 20% to 25% of them seen once, and the ten largest clones take roughly 0.7%. The sequenced material came from CD4+ T cells from bronchoalveolar lavage. The receptor source for this set is a human donor with sarcoidosis (Löfgren's syndrome or another form), or a control subject (not recorded which).

This clonotype came up a few times. The chain couples TRBV30 to TRBJ1-3; D not certain. The CDR3 extends over 15 amino acids. V shed 2 bases and J shed 0 bases, with 11 bases lying between them. Germline loops: CDR1 GTSNPN, CDR2 SVGIG (reference sequence). CDR3 DNA sequence: TGTGCCTGGAGTCGTCACTTGAGCTCTGGAAACACCATATATTTT. The encoded protein is CAWSRHLSSGNTIYF. Supplemented by reference TRBV30 and TRBJ1-3, the full variable domain reads SQTIHQWPATLVQPVGSPLSLECTVEGTSNPNLYWYRQAAGRGLQLLFYSVGIGQISSEVPQNLSASRPQDRQFILSSKKLLLSDSGFYLCAWSRHLSSGNTIYFGEGSWLTVV.

This clonotype was seen only once. One base away lies a much larger clone, so this may be a sequencing read error. The chain is built from TRBV24-1 and TRBJ2-3, with D tentatively TRBD1 or TRBD2 (5 bases each). There are 17 residues in the CDR3. Germline V gives CDR1 KGHDR, CDR2 SFDVKD. The V end was cut by 3 bases, the J end by 4 bases, with 19 bases between. CDR3 amino acids: CATSDPTRGRNADTQYF. The CDR3 nucleotides read TGTGCCACCAGTGATCCTACGAGGGGAAGGAACGCAGATACGCAGTATTTT.

This clonotype is labeled as medium-sized (0.01 to 0.1%). The V and J genes are TRBV27 and TRBJ2-3; D gene unclear. Germline CDR1 and CDR2: MNHEY and SMNVEV (reference sequence). V lost 7 bases and J 3 bases, leaving 11 bases between the germline ends. This CDR3 is built from 13 residues. DNA of the CDR3: TGTGCCAGCAATAAGGATGGAACAGATACGCAGTATTTT. Translating gives CASNKDGTDTQYF.

This clonotype was recorded at least ten times. V is TRBV2 and J is TRBJ1-1, with D unresolved. Germline lookup yields CDR1 SNHLY and CDR2 FYNNEI. The CDR3 sequence is 13 residues long. The V and J ends lost 8 bases and 4 bases respectively, with 14 bases between them. CDR3 in amino acids: CASSIGWSTEAFF. As DNA, the CDR3 is TGTGCCAGCTCTATTGGCTGGTCCACTGAAGCTTTCTTT.

This clonotype was detected many times. The chain uses TRBV10-3 and TRBJ1-1; possibly TRBD1 for D (6 bases). V gave up 6 bases and J gave up 0 bases, with 11 bases separating them. Germline V CDR1 and CDR2: ENHRY, SYGVKD. The CDR3 is made up of 14 amino acids. The CDR3 region has the DNA TGTGCCATCAGCGGGGACAAGGTGAACACTGAAGCTTTCTTT. This gives the protein CAISGDKVNTEAFF.

This clonotype appeared many times. The chain uses TRBV7-9 and TRBJ1-5; TRBD1 agrees at 8 bases. There are 14 residues in the CDR3. The junction had 6 bases not matched to a gene; V was cut back by 5 bases and J by 6 bases. The germline V gene has CDR1 SEHNR and CDR2 FQNEAQ (reference sequence). The CDR3, as DNA: TGTGCCAGCAGCCCAGGGACAGGCAGTCAGCCCCAGCATTTT. It translates to CASSPGTGSQPQHF.

This clonotype was recorded many times. The rearrangement links TRBV24-1 to TRBJ2-7; D may be TRBD1 or TRBD2 (5 bases each). Germline V CDR1 and CDR2: KGHDR, SFDVKD. The V and J ends lost 2 bases and 3 bases respectively, with 10 bases between them. The CDR3 extends over 14 amino acids. This chain's CDR3 is CATSDSGGFYEQYF. The CDR3 nucleotides are TGTGCCACCAGTGATTCTGGGGGATTCTACGAGCAGTACTTC.

The sample holds a few counts of this clonotype. The chain combines TRBV2 with TRBJ2-3, with D hard to call. Trimming took off 8 bases at V and 2 bases at J, with 17 bases between the two ends. From germline, CDR1 is SNHLY and CDR2 FYNNEI. The CDR3 consists of 15 residues. CDR3 protein: CASGLDRVDTDTQYF. The CDR3 region has the DNA TGTGCCAGCGGCCTCGATAGGGTCGACACAGATACGCAGTATTTT.

This clonotype is medium-sized (0.01 to 0.1%) within its sample. This chain connects TRBV15 to TRBJ2-3; 8 bases agree with TRBD2. V dropped 0 bases and J dropped 1; count of bases not matched to a gene: 6. CDR3 length: 17 residues. Per germline, CDR1 LNHNV and CDR2 YYDKDF (reference sequence). CDR3 residues: CATSRDLSGSRTDTQYF. The CDR3 DNA reads as TGTGCCACCAGCAGAGATTTGAGCGGGAGCCGCACAGATACGCAGTATTTT.

This clonotype was counted only a few times. The V call is TRBV10-3, the J call TRBJ2-1; 10 bases line up with TRBD1. The V gene's germline CDR1 is ENHRY and CDR2 SYGVKD. CDR3 length: 13 residues. V was pared by 8 bases and J by 5 bases, with 3 bases of the junction left unmatched. CDR3 nucleotides: TGTGCCATCGGGACAGGGGTAGACAATGAGCAGTTCTTC. It yields the protein CAIGTGVDNEQFF.

This chain links TRBV28 with TRBJ2-3; 9 positions match TRBD1. CDR1 and CDR2 (germline): MDHEN, SYDVKM. This CDR3 is 14 amino acids long. Unmatched junction bases numbered 5, after V lost 6 bases and J lost 4 bases. CDR3 region: CASSRDRAPDTQYF. In DNA form, the CDR3 reads TGTGCCAGCAGCCGGGACAGGGCTCCAGATACGCAGTATTTT.

V gene TRBV3-1 combines with J gene TRBJ2-1, with D unclear. V gave up 1 base and J gave up 7 bases, with 5 bases separating them. Germline-derived CDR1 and CDR2 are LGHDT and YNNKEL (reference sequence). The CDR3 consists of 12 residues. The CDR3 DNA follows: TGTGCCAGCAGCCAAGTTGCAAATGAGCAGTTCTTC. Amino acids: CASSQVANEQFF.

Concerning this clonotype itself: This sequence may be a read error, since a much larger clone differs from it by one base. The V gene is TRBV4-2, the J gene TRBJ2-3; D is unresolved. The germline V gene encodes CDR1 LGHNA and CDR2 YNFKEQ. This CDR3 spans 15 amino acids. The CDR3 sequence: CASNQDFLSTDTQYF. In DNA form, the CDR3 reads TGTGCCAGCAACCAAGACTTTCTTTCTACAGATACGCAGTATTTT.

This clonotype is termed medium-sized (0.01 to 0.1%). J is TRBJ2-3 and V is TRBV25-1; D gene ambiguous. CDR1 is MGHDK and CDR2 is SYGVNS in the germline V gene. Deletions cut 2 bases from V and 0 bases from J, with 9 bases between. This CDR3 has 15 amino acids. Here the CDR3 reads CASSERAYSTDTQYF. In DNA form, the CDR3 reads TGTGCCAGCAGTGAACGAGCGTACAGCACAGATACGCAGTATTTT. Full variable domain (remainder filled in from reference TRBV25-1 and TRBJ2-3): EADIYQTPRYLVIGTGKKITLECSQTMGHDKMYWYQQDPGMELHLIHYSYGVNSTEKGDLSSESTVSRIRTEHFPLTLESARPSHTSQYLCASSERAYSTDTQYFGPGTRLTVL.

This clonotype was recorded at least ten times. This chain connects TRBV4-2 to TRBJ1-1; tentative D call: TRBD1 (5 bases). This CDR3 is built from 14 residues. Per germline, CDR1 LGHNA and CDR2 YNFKEQ. Trimming removed 2 bases from V and 0 bases from J, with 7 bases in between. The CDR3 nucleotides are TGTGCCAGCAGCCAACCACAGGTGAACACTGAAGCTTTCTTT. It yields the protein CASSQPQVNTEAFF.

This clonotype was picked up many times. V usage is TRBV2 and J usage is TRBJ1-5; possibly TRBD1 for D (5 bases). Germline assignment: CDR1 SNHLY and CDR2 FYNNEI. V was shortened by 3 bases and J by 8 bases, with 14 bases between the two germline ends. The CDR3 consists of 14 residues. The CDR3 nucleotides are TGTGCCAGCAGTGACGGGTTGCAGGGAAAGCCCCAGCATTTT. Translation: CASSDGLQGKPQHF.

In its sample, this clonotype is medium-sized. The chain links TRBV20-1 to TRBJ2-1; 9 bases match TRBD2. Germline CDR1 reads DFQATT; CDR2 reads SNEGSKA (reference sequence). This CDR3 is built from 13 residues. V lost 1 base and J lost 7; bases outside the gene matches: 2. The DNA of the CDR3 is TGCAGTGCTAGAGGACTAGCGGCAAATGAGCAGTTCTTC. Translating gives CSARGLAANEQFF.

This clonotype was counted at least ten times. The J gene is TRBJ2-7, the V gene TRBV5-1; no clear D. The CDR3 spans 16 residues. Germline loops: CDR1 SGHRS, CDR2 YFSETQ. V lost 0 bases and J lost 4, with 17 bases in between. CDR3 sequence: CASSLAGYSLNYEQYF. CDR3 coding DNA: TGCGCCAGCAGCTTGGCCGGCTACAGCCTAAATTACGAGCAGTACTTC.